Below are 21 T cell receptor beta chains sequenced from a single sample in a study of T cell repertoires and HLA-DP antigens. The table came from immunoSEQ multiplex PCR; TCRdb's copy has only in-frame clones and leaves some out. The sample has fewer than 75,000 clones; just under 80% are singletons. These receptors are not linked to any known antigen. Source material: CD4+ T cells from PBMCs. These receptors came from a man between 60 and 75 years old in good health and CMV-seronegative.

CDR3 sequence (DNA): TGTGCCAGCGGGAGGACAGGGTACTATGGCTACACCTTC. Translated: CASGRTGYYGYTF. This rearrangement joins TRBV25-1 to TRBJ1-2; 8 bases are shared with TRBD1. Trimming at V came to 8 bases and at J to 3 bases, leaving 5 bases not matched to a gene. The CDR3 contains 13 residues. Germline CDR1 and CDR2: MGHDK and SYGVNS.

The chain couples TRBV19 to TRBJ2-1; 9 bases match TRBD1. Germline-derived CDR1 and CDR2 are LNHDA and SQIVND (reference sequence). The ends lost 3 bases at V and 5 bases at J; junction bases unmatched: 5. The CDR3 is made up of 15 amino acids. The CDR3 DNA reads TGTGCCAGTAGTATTGGGGACAGGGAGCACAATGAGCAGTTCTTC. Its protein product is CASSIGDREHNEQFF.

The J gene is TRBJ2-1, the V gene TRBV10-2; no clear D gene. The germline V gene encodes CDR1 WSHSY and CDR2 SAAADI. The CDR3 extends over 13 amino acids. Trimming took off 10 bases at V and 8 bases at J, with 18 bases between the two ends. In nucleotides, the CDR3 is TGCGCCACCCGTCGGGCCCTGCAGGATGAGCAGTTCTTC. Its protein product is CATRRALQDEQFF.

The rearrangement links TRBV5-1 to TRBJ2-2; 7 bases fit TRBD2. V dropped 0 bases and J dropped 8; count of bases not matched to a gene: 4. Germline assignment: CDR1 SGHRS and CDR2 YFSETQ. This CDR3 has 14 residues. In DNA form, the CDR3 reads TGCGCCAGCAGCTTGGGACTAGCAGTGGGGGAGCTGTTTTTT. It specifies CASSLGLAVGELFF. The full variable domain, its missing parts supplied by reference TRBV5-1 and TRBJ2-2, is KAGVTQTPRYLIKTRGQQVTLSCSPISGHRSVSWYQQTPGQGLQFLFEYFSETQRNKGNFPGRFSGRQFSNSRSEMNVSTLELGDSALYLCASSLGLAVGELFFGEGSRLTVL.

The CDR3 is CASRLSLGSEQYV. The CDR3 nucleotides are TGTGCAAGTCGCTTAAGCTTGGGGAGCGAGCAGTACGTC. The V and J genes are TRBV12-2 and TRBJ2-7; the D segment call TRBD2 is taken from the table without a DNA check. TRBV12-2 represents a pseudogene. The CDR3 extends over 13 amino acids.

This rearrangement joins TRBV7-9 to TRBJ2-1; D gene ambiguous. V dropped 7 bases and J dropped 2 bases, with 9 bases sitting between them. CDR1 is SEHNR and CDR2 is FQNEAQ in the germline V gene (reference sequence). The CDR3 consists of 13 residues. The CDR3 nucleotides read TGTGCCAGCAACCCCCCTCCCTACAATGAGCAGTTCTTC. Encoded protein: CASNPPPYNEQFF.

J is TRBJ1-2 and V is TRBV20-1, with D tentatively TRBD1 (5 bases). The CDR3 sequence is 11 residues long. V lost 2 bases and J 8 bases, leaving 9 bases between the germline ends. In germline, CDR1 is DFQATT, CDR2 SNEGSKA (reference sequence). CDR3 sequence (DNA): TGCAGTGCTAGAAAACAGGCGGGCTACACCTTC. Translating gives CSARKQAGYTF.

Many counts were recorded for this clone. Other DNA sequences within the sample encode an identical CDR3. The chain couples TRBV7-2 to TRBJ1-6; TRBD1 matches at 9 bases. Per the germline V gene, CDR1 is SGHTA and CDR2 is FQGNSA. This CDR3 spans 15 amino acids. Trimming cost V 5 bases and J 6 bases; bases outside gene matches: 5. For the CDR3, the DNA is TGTGCCAGCAGCCCTAGGGACAGGGTTAATTCACCCCTCCACTTT. It translates to CASSPRDRVNSPLHF.

CDR3 DNA sequence: TGCGCCAGCAGCCCGGGACTAGCGGGAGGGCCAGATACGCAGTATTTT. It codes for CASSPGLAGGPDTQYF. The chain uses TRBV5-1 and TRBJ2-3, with 16 bases fitting TRBD2. Per germline, CDR1 SGHRS and CDR2 YFSETQ. V lost 4 bases to trimming and J lost 4 bases; unmatched junction nucleotides: 3. The CDR3 length is 16 residues.

This chain uses TRBV4-3 with TRBJ2-3, with 8 bases aligning to TRBD2. The V and J ends lost 2 bases and 0 bases, in that order; junction bases with no gene match: 1. The CDR3 runs 15 residues. CDR1 is LGHNA, CDR2 YSLEER, per germline. The CDR3 here is CASSQRGGSTDTQYF. The CDR3 nucleotides are TGCGCCAGCAGCCAACGGGGGGGTAGCACAGATACGCAGTATTTT.

The chain recombines TRBV6-1 with TRBJ2-7; 7 positions match TRBD1. V gave up 6 bases and J gave up 6 bases; unmatched junction bases: 8. Germline CDR1 reads MNHNS; CDR2 reads SASEGT. The CDR3 length is 13 residues. The CDR3 bases are TGTGCCAGCAGCCAAGGGACAGCCGGCGAGCAGTACGTC. It translates to CASSQGTAGEQYV.

This clone was seen a few times. The rearrangement joins TRBV7-9 to TRBJ2-1; TRBD2 matches 13 bases. J lost 10 bases, V lost 3 bases, and 6 bases had no gene match. There are 15 residues in the CDR3. Germline V lookup: CDR1 SEHNR, CDR2 FQNEAQ (reference sequence). In DNA, the CDR3 is TGTGCCAGCAGCTTCGGGACTAGCGGGGATAGAGAGCAGTTCTTC. Residues: CASSFGTSGDREQFF.

The rearrangement links TRBV4-1 to TRBJ2-7; 7 bases map to TRBD1. V lost 2 bases and J lost 0; bases outside the gene matches: 1. Germline loops: CDR1 MGHRA, CDR2 YSYEKL. The CDR3 has 14 amino acids. The CDR3 DNA follows: TGCGCCAGCAGCCAACGGACAGGCTCCTACGAGCAGTACTTC. This encodes CASSQRTGSYEQYF.

The chain combines TRBV6-5 with TRBJ1-3, with 7 bases aligning to TRBD1. Trimming took 0 bases from V and 8 from J; bases not matched to a gene: 7. The CDR3 contains 15 residues. Looked up from germline, CDR1 is MNHEY and CDR2 is SVGAGI. Written as DNA, the CDR3 is TGTGCCAGCAGTTACTCGGAGCAGGGGGTAGACACCATATATTTT. Translating it yields CASSYSEQGVDTIYF.

The genes are TRBV6-1 and TRBJ1-5; the match to TRBD1 covers 11 bases. Trimming removed 2 bases from V and 2 bases from J; junction bases left unmatched: 5. The CDR3 sequence is 17 residues long. Germline values: CDR1 MNHNS, CDR2 SASEGT. DNA for the CDR3: TGTGCCAGCAGTGAACGGGACAGGGGGATTCGCAATCAGCCCCAGCATTTT. Its protein product is CASSERDRGIRNQPQHF.

The chain employs TRBV30 and TRBJ1-2; no reliable D call. Trimming left V 0 bases short and J 5 bases short, with 16 bases between. CDR3 length equals 15 residues. Germline V lookup: CDR1 GTSNPN, CDR2 SVGIG (reference sequence). The CDR3 protein is CAWSVQTGARYGYTF. CDR3 nucleotide sequence: TGTGCCTGGAGTGTACAGACCGGAGCTAGGTATGGCTACACCTTC.

The V and J genes are TRBV5-1 and TRBJ2-7; D might be TRBD1 or TRBD2, each matching 5 bases. Looked up from germline, CDR1 is SGHRS and CDR2 is YFSETQ. The CDR3 is 13 residues long. V lost 1 base and J lost 6, with 11 bases in between. The CDR3: CASSLFGDGEQYF. The DNA of the CDR3 is TGCGCCAGCAGCTTGTTCGGGGACGGCGAGCAGTACTTC.

This clone has just a few counts. J is TRBJ1-2 and V is TRBV7-9; no reliable D call. With 1 base removed from V and 0 bases from J, the gap between germline ends came to 6 bases. This CDR3 is built from 14 residues. Germline CDR1 SEHNR, CDR2 FQNEAQ (reference sequence). CDR3 in amino acids: CASSLVVANYGYTF. In nucleotides, the CDR3 is TGTGCCAGCAGCTTAGTGGTGGCTAACTATGGCTACACCTTC.

The genes are TRBV13 and TRBJ1-4; D gene unclear. The CDR3 runs 18 residues. CDR1 PRHDT and CDR2 FYEKMQ come from the germline V gene (reference sequence). Trimming shortened V by 3 bases and J by 0 bases, and 17 bases separated the two germline ends. The CDR3 region is CASSLASRSGTTNEKLFF. CDR3 DNA sequence: TGTGCCAGCAGCTTGGCCTCCAGATCCGGGACAACTAATGAAAAACTGTTTTTT.

The rearrangement joins TRBV19 to TRBJ2-3; D is uncertain. There are 14 residues in the CDR3. V was shortened by 2 bases and J by 2 bases, with 8 bases between the two germline ends. Germline CDR1 and CDR2: LNHDA and SQIVND (reference sequence). CDR3 region: CASSISRNTDTQYF. In nucleotides, the CDR3 is TGTGCCAGTAGTATAAGCAGGAACACAGATACGCAGTATTTT.

The chain uses TRBV28 and TRBJ1-2; D is undetermined. CDR1 is MDHEN and CDR2 is SYDVKM in the germline V gene. Trimming shortened V by 1 base and J by 5 bases, and 5 bases separated the two germline ends. The CDR3 runs 12 residues. The CDR3 DNA is TGTGCCAGCAGTTTATTTGGGTATGGCTACACCTTC. Its translation: CASSLFGYGYTF.